Sequencing of this T cell receptor (beta chain) was carried out in a study of T-cell memory formation after mild COVID-19. This CDR3 is built from 17 residues. V was clipped by 0 bases and J by 9 bases; unmatched bases: 14. The germline CDR1 and CDR2 sequences are SGHAT and FQDESV (reference sequence). TCRdb analysed the 5' RACE reads with MiXCR anew, one entry per CDR3 protein. The sample carries fewer than 350,000 distinct CDR3 sequences, about 16% recorded once. This clonotype occurred a few times. The specimen was PBMCs or a T cell subset sorted from them (not recorded which). This sequence joins TRBV11-1 and TRBJ2-1, with 7 bases aligning to TRBD2. This TCR derives from a young man who had mild COVID-19 (a few samples of this study predate the infection). Cell type and time point are not known. The CDR3 reads CASSLARLAGGASEQFF. The DNA for the CDR3 is TGTGCCAGCAGCTTAGCGAGACTAGCCGGGGGTGCAAGTGAGCAGTTCTTC.